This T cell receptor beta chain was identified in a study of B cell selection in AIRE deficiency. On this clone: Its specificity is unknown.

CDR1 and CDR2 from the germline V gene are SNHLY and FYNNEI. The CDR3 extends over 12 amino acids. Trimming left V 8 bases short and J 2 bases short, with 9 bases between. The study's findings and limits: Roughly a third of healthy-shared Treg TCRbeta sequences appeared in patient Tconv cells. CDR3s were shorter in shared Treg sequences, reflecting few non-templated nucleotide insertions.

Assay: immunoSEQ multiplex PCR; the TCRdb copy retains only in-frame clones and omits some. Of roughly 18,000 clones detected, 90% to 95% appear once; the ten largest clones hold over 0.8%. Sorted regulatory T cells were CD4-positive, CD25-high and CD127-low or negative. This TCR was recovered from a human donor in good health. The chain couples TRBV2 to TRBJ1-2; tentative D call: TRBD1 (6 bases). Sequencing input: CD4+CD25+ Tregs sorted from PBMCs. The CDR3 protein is CASPTGNYGYTF. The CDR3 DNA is TGTGCCAGCCCCACAGGGAACTATGGCTACACCTTC.